The 23 T cell receptor beta chains below were found in one sample sequenced in a study of CD8 T cells in Susac syndrome. cDNA came from approximately 0.5 to 1 ug RNA primed by random hexamers. In TCRdb, the immunoSEQ multiplex PCR reads were re-called with MiXCR into one record per CDR3 protein. The sample lists approximately 270,000 distinct CDR3 sequences, roughly 93% occurring once. Sequencing input: CD4+ T cells from PBMCs. The origin of the receptors is a human donor with multiple sclerosis.

The rearrangement links TRBV20-1 to TRBJ2-1; D call uncertain. This CDR3 spans 12 amino acids. V was shortened by 3 bases and J by 5 bases, with 8 bases between the two germline ends. Looked up from germline, CDR1 is DFQATT and CDR2 is SNEGSKA (reference sequence). The CDR3, as DNA: TGCAGTGCTAGCGTATGGGACAATGAGCAGTTCTTC. Amino acids: CSASVWDNEQFF.

The chain uses TRBV12-3 or TRBV12-4 and TRBJ2-5; possible D gene TRBD2, 6 bases. Trimming shortened V by 6 bases and J by 5 bases, and 13 bases separated the two germline ends. This CDR3 is 13 amino acids long. DNA for the CDR3: TGTGCCAGCAGGACGGGAGTAGGCGAGACCCAGTACTTC. It yields the protein CASRTGVGETQYF.

The rearrangement links TRBV6-2 or TRBV6-3 to TRBJ1-5; possible D gene TRBD1, 5 bases. The V end was cut by 0 bases, the J end by 6 bases, with 12 bases between. The germline gives CDR1 MNHEY, CDR2 SVGEGT. CDR3 size: 15 residues. The CDR3 reads CASSYSMRGGQPQHF. DNA of the CDR3: TGTGCCAGCAGTTACTCGATGAGGGGTGGTCAGCCCCAGCATTTT.

This clonotype was counted a single time. Here the CDR3 reads CASRVQGDTIYF. In DNA, the CDR3 is TGTGCCAGCAGGGTCCAGGGGGACACCATATATTTT. J is TRBJ1-3 and V is TRBV13, with 7 bases identical to TRBD1. Germline lookup yields CDR1 PRHDT and CDR2 FYEKMQ (reference sequence). The V gene end was trimmed by 6 bases and the J gene end by 8 bases; junction bases not matched to a gene: 4. The CDR3 is 12 residues long. The whole variable domain, filled in from reference TRBV13 and TRBJ1-3, reads AAGVIQSPRHLIKEKRETATLKCYPIPRHDTVYWYQQGPGQDPQFLISFYEKMQSDKGSIPDRFSAQQFSDYHSELNMSSLELGDSALYFCASRVQGDTIYFGEGSWLTVV.

V gene TRBV7-9 combines with J gene TRBJ2-2; D is perhaps TRBD1 or TRBD2 (6 bases each). CDR3 length equals 14 residues. Germline CDR1 and CDR2: SEHNR and FQNEAQ (reference sequence). V was cut by 7 bases and J by 5 bases, with 14 bases left in between. The CDR3 DNA reads TGTGCCAGCACCCCCGGGGGCTTGACCGGGGAGCTGTTTTTT. It translates to CASTPGGLTGELFF.

The CDR3 DNA reads as TGTGCCAGCGGCCCAAAACTACGACTAGCGGGCACACCTTCTTACAATGAGCAGTTCTTC. It encodes CASGPKLRLAGTPSYNEQFF. The genes are TRBV11-1 and TRBJ2-1, with 10 nucleotides matching TRBD2. Germline CDR1 reads SGHAT; CDR2 reads FQDESV (reference sequence). V gave up 8 bases and J gave up 4 bases; unmatched junction bases: 23. This CDR3 is 20 amino acids long.

The V and J genes are TRBV9 and TRBJ2-7, with 12 bases identical to TRBD2. With V trimmed by 3 bases and J by 0 bases, 4 bases remained unmatched. Germline CDR1 and CDR2: SGDLS and YYNGEE. CDR3 length equals 16 residues. The CDR3 loop is CASSEGLAGFSYEQYV. The CDR3 DNA follows: TGTGCCAGCAGCGAGGGACTAGCGGGTTTCTCCTACGAGCAGTACGTC.

The chain carries TRBV20-1 and TRBJ2-1; D is undetermined. Trimming took 6 bases from V and 4 from J, leaving 16 bases between them. Germline V gene sequence: CDR1 DFQATT, CDR2 SNEGSKA (reference sequence). This CDR3 comprises 14 residues. This CDR3 is CSAIRQSKYNEQFF. The CDR3 region has the DNA TGCAGTGCCATACGGCAATCGAAATACAATGAGCAGTTCTTC.

This chain uses TRBV2 with TRBJ2-7; 9 bases line up with TRBD2. Germline V gene lookup returns CDR1 SNHLY and CDR2 FYNNEI. Unmatched junction bases numbered 6, after V lost 7 bases and J lost 2 bases. The CDR3 consists of 14 residues. CDR3 in DNA: TGTGCCAGCACCGATAGCGGGGGCCCCTACGAGCAGTACTTC. Its protein product is CASTDSGGPYEQYF.

This clonotype was seen only once. V and J are TRBV30 and TRBJ1-4, with a possible D match to TRBD1 (5 bases). CDR1 is GTSNPN, CDR2 SVGIG, per germline (reference sequence). The CDR3 length is 15 residues. Trimming took 3 bases from V and 8 from J, leaving 19 bases between them. CDR3 bases: TGTGCCTGGAGCGCCCCTGGGGCGGGAAAGGAAAAACTGTTTTTT. Translating it yields CAWSAPGAGKEKLFF.

The V gene is TRBV29-1, the J gene TRBJ2-3, with 8 bases that match TRBD2. Looked up from germline, CDR1 is SQVTM and CDR2 is ANQGSEA. The V gene end was trimmed by 6 bases and the J gene end by 2 bases; junction bases not matched to a gene: 7. This CDR3 has 14 amino acids. CDR3 amino acids: CSVPRSGVTDTQYF. The CDR3 DNA reads as TGCAGCGTGCCCCGTAGCGGGGTCACAGATACGCAGTATTTT.

V is TRBV19 and J is TRBJ1-2, with no clear D. The V end lost 3 bases, the J end lost 7 bases, and 9 bases lay between the germline ends. The CDR3 totals 12 residues. Germline V CDR1 and CDR2: LNHDA, SQIVND (reference sequence). The CDR3 DNA sequence: TGTGCCAGTAGTATGGACGCGAGTGGCTACACCTTC. This codes for CASSMDASGYTF.

The J gene is TRBJ2-2, the V gene TRBV27, with a weak D call TRBD2 (5 bases). The V gene lost 6 bases and the J gene lost 3 bases, with 17 bases spanning the gap. Germline CDR1 reads MNHEY; CDR2 reads SMNVEV (reference sequence). The CDR3 runs to 16 residues. The CDR3 region is CASSLTPSGYTGELFF. The DNA for the CDR3 is TGTGCCAGCAGCCTCACCCCCAGCGGATACACCGGGGAGCTGTTTTTT.

This chain links TRBV25-1 with TRBJ1-1; 9 nucleotides align to TRBD1. Trimming took 2 bases from V and 5 from J; bases not matched to a gene: 6. This CDR3 spans 15 amino acids. Germline V CDR1 and CDR2: MGHDK, SYGVNS. CDR3 DNA: TGTGCCAGCAGTGAACCGGGACAGGGAGTGACTGAAGCTTTCTTT. Translation: CASSEPGQGVTEAFF.

The chain uses TRBV3-1 and TRBJ2-7; D remains unclear. The CDR3 sequence is 14 residues long. V was clipped by 0 bases and J by 3 bases, with 9 bases between them. CDR1 and CDR2 (germline): LGHDT, YNNKEL (reference sequence). The CDR3 here is CASSQDLLGYEQYF. In DNA form, the CDR3 reads TGTGCCAGCAGCCAAGATCTTCTTGGCTACGAGCAGTACTTC.

This clonotype occurred once. The V call is TRBV29-1, the J call TRBJ2-5, with 9 bases fitting TRBD2. J was trimmed by 4 bases and V by 2 bases; bases with no gene match: 8. The CDR3 totals 15 residues. The germline V gene has CDR1 SQVTM and CDR2 ANQGSEA. The CDR3, as DNA: TGCAGCGTTGAAATGGCGGGAGGGGGAGGAGAGACCCAGTACTTC. It codes for CSVEMAGGGGETQYF.

This chain links TRBV7-2 with TRBJ1-4; TRBD1 matches at 8 bases. CDR1 is SGHTA, CDR2 FQGNSA, per germline. Trimming at V came to 4 bases and at J to 7 bases, leaving 8 bases not matched to a gene. The CDR3 covers 15 residues. The CDR3 loop is CASSSRTGSGEKLFF. Here the CDR3 DNA reads TGTGCCAGCAGCTCGCGGACAGGGAGTGGTGAAAAACTGTTTTTT.

The rearrangement links TRBV25-1 to TRBJ2-3; 10 positions match TRBD2. V lost 2 bases, J lost 5 bases, and 4 bases stayed unmatched. The CDR3 extends over 15 amino acids. In germline, CDR1 is MGHDK, CDR2 SYGVNS. CDR3 sequence (DNA): TGTGCCAGCAGTGAAGGGCCTAGCGGGAGAGATACGCAGTATTTT. Translated: CASSEGPSGRDTQYF.

The V and J genes are TRBV7-9 and TRBJ2-1; 13 bases are shared with TRBD2. After removal of 4 bases from V and 9 bases from J, the junction contained 9 bases not matched to a gene. The CDR3 loop spans 16 amino acids. Germline V gene data show CDR1 as SEHNR and CDR2 as FQNEAQ (reference sequence). CDR3: CASSSLLAGGPSEQFF. DNA for the CDR3: TGTGCCAGCAGCTCCCTACTAGCGGGGGGGCCTAGTGAGCAGTTCTTC.

The chain employs TRBV5-4 and TRBJ2-7, with 8 bases matching TRBD2. CDR1 and CDR2 (germline): SGHNT, YYREEE (reference sequence). The V gene end was trimmed by 0 bases and the J gene end by 2 bases; junction bases not matched to a gene: 1. The CDR3 runs 14 residues. CDR3 nucleotide sequence: TGTGCCAGCAGCTTGGCCGGGAGGGCCTACGAGCAGTACGTC. The encoded protein is CASSLAGRAYEQYV.

For the CDR3, the DNA is TGTGCCAGCAGTAGGGACAGCCCGAACACTGAAGCTTTCTTT. Protein sequence: CASSRDSPNTEAFF. The chain carries TRBV12-3 or TRBV12-4 and TRBJ1-1, with TRBD1 matching over 7 bases. The CDR3 contains 14 residues. After removal of 5 bases from V and 1 base from J, the junction contained 4 bases not matched to a gene.

The V call is TRBV29-1, the J call TRBJ2-2; unclear D gene. Trimming left V 4 bases short and J 3 bases short, with 9 bases between. The CDR3 has 13 amino acids. Germline V gives CDR1 SQVTM, CDR2 ANQGSEA. CDR3 sequence reads: CSVGTSDTGELFF. CDR3 sequence (DNA): TGCAGCGTTGGGACGTCCGACACCGGGGAGCTGTTTTTT.

This chain joins TRBV19 and TRBJ2-3; tentatively, D is TRBD1 (6 bases). CDR3 length: 16 residues. Germline CDR1 is LNHDA and CDR2 is SQIVND (reference sequence). With 7 bases removed from V and 2 bases from J, the gap between germline ends came to 19 bases. The CDR3 loop reads CASNSFGQPDTDTQYF. The CDR3 region has the DNA TGTGCCAGTAACTCCTTCGGACAGCCAGACACAGATACGCAGTATTTT.